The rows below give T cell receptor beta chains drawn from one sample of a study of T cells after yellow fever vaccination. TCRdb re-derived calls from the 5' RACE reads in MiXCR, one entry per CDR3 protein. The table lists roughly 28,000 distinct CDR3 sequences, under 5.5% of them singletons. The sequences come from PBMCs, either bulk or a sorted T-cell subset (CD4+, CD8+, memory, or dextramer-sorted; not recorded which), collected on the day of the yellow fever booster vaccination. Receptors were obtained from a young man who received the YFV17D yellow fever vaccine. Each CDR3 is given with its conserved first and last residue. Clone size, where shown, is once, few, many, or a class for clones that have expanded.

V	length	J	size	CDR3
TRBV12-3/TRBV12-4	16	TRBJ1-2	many	CASSLYTGYGTDGYTF
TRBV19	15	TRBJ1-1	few	CASRYYGTANTEAFF
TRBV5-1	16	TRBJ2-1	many	CASSLAEGQLGNEQFF
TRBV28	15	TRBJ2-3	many	CASSVPTGRSVTQYF
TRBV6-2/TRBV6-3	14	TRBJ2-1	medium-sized	CASRVGTVGNEQFF
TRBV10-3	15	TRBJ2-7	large	CAISDPGLPNYEQYF
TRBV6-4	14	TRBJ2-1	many	CASSLTGTNNEQFF
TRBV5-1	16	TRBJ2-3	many	CASSFQTSGVTDTQYF
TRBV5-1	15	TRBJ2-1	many	CASSFTSGGYNEQFF
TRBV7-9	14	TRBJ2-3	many	CASIHREVEDTQYF
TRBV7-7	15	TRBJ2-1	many	CASSTGTGGGYEQFF
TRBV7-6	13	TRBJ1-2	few	CASSPGQGDGYTF
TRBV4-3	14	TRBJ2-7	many	CASSQETGPHEQYF
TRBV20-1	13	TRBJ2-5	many	CSASRDAGPAQYF
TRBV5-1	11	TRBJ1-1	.	CASSADKGAFF
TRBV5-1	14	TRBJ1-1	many	CASSVQVFNAEAFF
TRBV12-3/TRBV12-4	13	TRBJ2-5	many	CASSLAPTATQYF
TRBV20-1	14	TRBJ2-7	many	CSAMVASGRVRQYF
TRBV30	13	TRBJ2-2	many	CASPTGNTGELFF
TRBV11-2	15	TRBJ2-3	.	CASSFPGLSTDTQYF
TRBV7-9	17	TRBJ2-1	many	CASSPSFLGAKYNEQFF
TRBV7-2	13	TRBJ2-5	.	CASSLVGAETQYF
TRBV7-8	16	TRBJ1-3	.	CASSFRRGATGNTIYF
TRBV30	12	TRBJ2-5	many	CAWSVLGETQYF
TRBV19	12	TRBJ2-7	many	CASSTGSYEQYF
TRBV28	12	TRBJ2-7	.	CASSLPPHEQYF
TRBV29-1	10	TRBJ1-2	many	CSAQGDGYTF
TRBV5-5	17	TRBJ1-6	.	CASSLELRALGNSPLHF
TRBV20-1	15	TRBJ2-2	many	CSATSLATNTGELFF
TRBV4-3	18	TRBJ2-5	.	CASSQEGPPTGGWETQYF
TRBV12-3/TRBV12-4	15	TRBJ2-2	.	CASNLAGEVPGELFF
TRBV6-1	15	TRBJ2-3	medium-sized	CASSEGTSHTDTQYF
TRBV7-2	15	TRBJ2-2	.	CASSLIGQTSGELFF
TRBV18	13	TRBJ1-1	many	CASSQDRESEAFF
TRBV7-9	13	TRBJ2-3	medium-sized	CASSLEGTDTQYF
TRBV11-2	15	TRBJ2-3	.	CASSLGGTRTDTQYF
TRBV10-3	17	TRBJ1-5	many	CAISESQMGQGHQPQHF
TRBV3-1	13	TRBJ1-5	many	CASSQAADQPQHF
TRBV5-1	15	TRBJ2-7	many	CASSPAVLSENEQYF
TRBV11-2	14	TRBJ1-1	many	CASSLAGGQGEAFF
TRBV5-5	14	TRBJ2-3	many	CASIPIPRGDTQYF
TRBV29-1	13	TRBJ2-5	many	CSVVREGKETQYF